These 10 T cell receptor delta chains were sequenced from one sample in a study of γδ T cells in repeated Plasmodium falciparum infection. With CATT, TCRdb re-called clones from the multiplex PCR reads. The sample shows 85,000 to 100,000 delta-chain clones, 0.75% to 1% of them seen only once. Bulk repertoires came from Vgamma9/Vdelta2+ or Vdelta2-negative gammadelta T cells flow-sorted from PBMC. What was sequenced was gamma-delta T cells from blood. The receptors stem from a pool of human donors (malaria-infected and uninfected, not separated).

About this clone itself: This likely reflects a read error, since a far larger clone is one base away. Other nucleotide sequences in the sample specify the same CDR3. This chain joins TRDV2 and TRDJ1, with a tentative D call TRDD3 (5 bases). Here the J gene came from matching the DNA to germline, since TCRdb omits it. The CDR3 runs to 17 residues. Deletions cut 3 bases from V and 0 bases from J, with 19 bases between. The germline CDR1 and CDR2 sequences are GEAIGNYY and EKD. CDR3 bases: TGTGCCTGTGACCCTGTCTTGTGGGGAACCTACACCGATAAACTCATCTTT. Translated, it gives CACDPVLWGTYTDKLIF.

This clone was recorded a few times. A read error is likely here: a far larger clone is one base away. The sample carries other DNA sequences with the same CDR3. This chain joins TRDV1 and TRDJ1; 8 nucleotides align to TRDD3. The J gene, not given by TCRdb, was assigned here from a germline match of the nucleotide sequence. Germline loops: CDR1 TSWWSYY, CDR2 QGS. This CDR3 is built from 18 residues. Written as DNA, the CDR3 is TGTGCTCTCGGGGAAGAAACCCCTACTGGGGGTTTCACCGATAAACTCATCTTT. It codes for CALGEETPTGGFTDKLIF.

This clone was detected only a few times. TCRdb attributes to this sequence the protein of a much larger clone, which differs from the DNA translation at residue 12; a read error is likely, and the protein displayed is translated from the DNA. J is TRDJ1 and V is TRAV38-2/DV8; D possibly corresponds to TRDD3 (9 bases). The germline CDR1 and CDR2 sequences are TSESDYY and QEAYKQQN. Trimming removed 2 bases at V and 2 bases at J, with 37 bases between. The CDR3 length is 23 residues. In nucleotides, the CDR3 is TGTGCTTATAGGAGTAAGATTTCCTTCCTAGACCATACTGGGGGACACGGGACCGATAAACTCATCTTT. This translates into CAYRSKISFLDHTGGHGTDKLIF.

As concerns this clone: This DNA's translation and the protein TCRdb lists, from a much larger clone, do not match at residue 5, likely due to a read error; the protein shown is translated from the DNA. V usage is TRDV2 and J usage is TRDJ3, with D tentatively TRDD3 (5 bases). The J gene, left out of TCRdb, was set here by checking the DNA against germline. V was cut by 3 bases and J by 1 base, with 9 bases left in between. CDR1 and CDR2 from the germline V gene are GEAIGNYY and EKD. The CDR3 extends over 16 amino acids. The CDR3 region is CACDARDSWDTRQMFF. The DNA of the CDR3 is TGTGCCTGTGACGCTCGGGATTCCTGGGACACCCGACAGATGTTTTTC.

As regards this clone: The TCRdb protein comes from a much larger clone and disagrees with this DNA's translation at residue 5, likely due to a read error; the protein given here is derived from the DNA. The gene calls are TRDV2 and TRDJ1; TRDD3 matches at 12 bases. Trimming cost V 2 bases and J 2 bases; bases outside gene matches: 11. The length of the CDR3 is 18 residues. CDR1 is GEAIGNYY and CDR2 is EKD in the germline V gene. The CDR3 loop is CACDSVWGIREATDKLIF. The CDR3 coding sequence is TGTGCCTGTGACAGCGTCTGGGGGATACGCGAGGCGACCGATAAACTCATCTTT.

This clone turned up a few times. The likely explanation is a read error, given a far larger clone one base away. Other DNA sequences in this specimen translate into the identical CDR3. The chain joins TRDV1 to TRDJ1, with 11 bases fitting TRDD3. TCRdb supplies no J gene; here it was assigned by aligning the nucleotide sequence to germline. The CDR3 contains 24 residues. The trim removed 1 base at V and 0 bases at J, leaving 25 bases unmatched. CDR1 and CDR2 from the germline V gene are TSWWSYY and QGS. CDR3 loop: CALGERPTSLTGGYAAGYTDKLIF. The DNA of the CDR3 is TGTGCTCTTGGGGAACGACCTACCTCGCTAACTGGGGGATATGCTGCCGGGTACACCGATAAACTCATCTTT.

As to this clone: It is likely a read error: a sequence one base away is far more abundant. At the DNA level, this CDR3 is encoded by other sequences in the same sample as well. There is no J gene call, but TRDV2 is given as the V gene; TRDD3, the table's D call, lacks a check against the DNA. Per germline, CDR1 GEAIGNYY and CDR2 EKD. There are 13 residues in the CDR3. CDR3 DNA: TGTGCCTGTGATTTACTGGGGGATCATAAACTCATCTTC. Translation: CACDLLGDHKLIF.

This clone was seen a few times. This likely stems from a read error, as it lies one base from a far larger clone. Other nucleotide sequences from this sample produce the same CDR3. The chain combines TRDV1 with TRDJ2; the D call may be TRDD2 or TRDD3 (5 bases each). The J gene, left out of TCRdb, was set here by checking the DNA against germline. The ends were cut back, 6 bases at V and 10 bases at J, with 21 bases in the middle. CDR1 TSWWSYY and CDR2 QGS come from the germline V gene. The CDR3 loop spans 15 amino acids. The CDR3 reads CALGVVGFPAGQLFF. CDR3 DNA sequence: TGTGCTCTTGGAGTCGTGGGGTTTCCTGCGGGACAACTCTTCTTT.

With regard to this clone: The amino acid sequence in TCRdb belongs to a much larger clone and departs from this DNA's translation at residue 10, likely a sequencing read error; the sequence shown is translated from the DNA. This chain connects TRDV1 to TRDJ1, with 7 bases matching TRDD3. The J gene was missing in TCRdb and was found by matching the end of the DNA to germline. The CDR3 spans 16 residues. Germline values: CDR1 TSWWSYY, CDR2 QGS. With 2 bases clipped from V and 7 bases from J, the junction kept 13 bases outside the gene matches. This CDR3 reads CALGEVLTGEPTKLIF. The CDR3 DNA is TGTGCTCTTGGGGAAGTCCTTACTGGGGAACCTACTAAACTCATCTTT.

Only a few counts were recorded for this clone. TCRdb lists the protein of a much larger clone for this DNA, which differs at residue 5, so this is likely a read error; the protein given here is translated from the DNA itself. J is TRDJ1 and V is TRDV1, with D possibly matching TRDD2 (7 bases). The J gene, absent from TCRdb, was called here by matching the DNA to germline. The CDR3 is made up of 23 amino acids. V dropped 4 bases and J dropped 0 bases, with 36 bases sitting between them. Germline V CDR1 and CDR2: TSWWSYY, QGS. The CDR3 sequence is CALGGPFPTTGLWGWGHTDKLIF. The CDR3 DNA follows: TGTGCTCTTGGGGGACCGTTTCCTACTACCGGCCTCTGGGGCTGGGGACACACCGATAAACTCATCTTT.